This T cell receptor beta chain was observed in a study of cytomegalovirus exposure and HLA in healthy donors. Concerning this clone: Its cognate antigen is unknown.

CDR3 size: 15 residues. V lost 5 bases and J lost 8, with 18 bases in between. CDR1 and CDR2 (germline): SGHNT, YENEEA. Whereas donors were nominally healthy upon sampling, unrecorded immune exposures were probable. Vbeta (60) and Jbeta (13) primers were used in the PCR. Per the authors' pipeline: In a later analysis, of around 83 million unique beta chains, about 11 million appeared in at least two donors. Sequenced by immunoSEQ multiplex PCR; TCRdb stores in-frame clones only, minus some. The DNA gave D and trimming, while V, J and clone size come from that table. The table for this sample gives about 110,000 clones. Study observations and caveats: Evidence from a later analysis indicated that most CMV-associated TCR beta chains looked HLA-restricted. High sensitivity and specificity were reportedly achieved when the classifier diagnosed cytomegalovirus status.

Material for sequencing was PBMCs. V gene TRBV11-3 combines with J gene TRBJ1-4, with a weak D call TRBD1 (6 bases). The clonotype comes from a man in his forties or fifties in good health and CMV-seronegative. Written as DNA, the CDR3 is TGTGCCAGCAGCACTAAGACAGGCCAGCGGGAAAAACTGTTTTTT. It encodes CASSTKTGQREKLFF.